This T cell receptor (beta chain) was found in a study of cytomegalovirus exposure and HLA in healthy donors. General study points: A link between a missense DCLRE1C variant and TCR beta V- and J-gene trimming emerged from a later analysis.

About this clone itself: Its target is not known.

PCR primers comprised 60 Vbeta and 13 Jbeta primers. Here immunoSEQ multiplex PCR was the method, and the copy in TCRdb shows in-frame clones only, minus some. The sample contains 160,000 or so clones, roughly 90% of which appear only once. V lost 6 bases to trimming and J lost 2 bases, with 14 bases between them. Germline V gene lookup returns CDR1 MNHEY and CDR2 SVGAGI. The length of the CDR3 is 15 residues. This chain joins TRBV6-5 and TRBJ1-5; weak D call: TRBD1 (5 bases). This clonotype was sampled from a woman aged 18 to 35 in good health and CMV-seronegative. Sample: PBMCs. CDR3 residues: CASRSQGFGNQPQHF. DNA of the CDR3: TGTGCCAGCAGATCCCAGGGTTTCGGCAATCAGCCCCAGCATTTT.